Presented here are 20 T cell receptor beta chains from one specimen sequenced in a study of T cells in Graves' hyperthyroidism and ophthalmopathy. Researchers took RNA transcripts and amplified the TCR beta CDR3 regions from them. First-round RT-PCR of the TCR CDR3 relied on the HTBI primer set. TCRdb re-called the multiplex PCR reads through MiXCR, storing one row per CDR3 protein. The sample lists around 250,000 distinct CDR3 sequences, about 14% occurring once. Sequenced: blood. These receptors originate from a woman in her 40s with Graves' hyperthyroidism that later progressed to Graves' ophthalmopathy.

This rearrangement joins TRBV11-2 to TRBJ2-2; TRBD2 matches at 11 bases. The CDR3 runs 16 residues. CDR1 is SGHAT, CDR2 FQNNGV, per germline. The V segment lost 6 bases and the J segment 7 bases; nucleotides outside the gene matches: 10. Written as DNA, the CDR3 is TGTGCCAGCAGAAATATACTAGCGGGAGAACTCGGGGAGCTGTTTTTT. Its protein product is CASRNILAGELGELFF.

This clonotype has at least ten counts. The gene calls are TRBV30 and TRBJ1-2; TRBD1 might be the D (5 bases). V lost 0 bases, J lost 2 bases, and 13 bases lay in between. CDR1 is GTSNPN and CDR2 is SVGIG in the germline V gene (reference sequence). The CDR3 is made up of 15 amino acids. The DNA of the CDR3 is TGTGCCTGGAGTGTAGACTCTTGGGGGAACTATGGCTACACCTTC. This gives the protein CAWSVDSWGNYGYTF.

Many counts were recorded for this clonotype. The gene calls are TRBV6-5 and TRBJ2-2; 10 positions match TRBD2. With V trimmed by 0 bases and J by 0 bases, 4 bases remained unmatched. CDR1 MNHEY and CDR2 SVGAGI come from the germline V gene. CDR3 length: 18 residues. The DNA of the CDR3 is TGTGCCAGCAGTTACTCGTCTAGCGGGAGTTCGAACACCGGGGAGCTGTTTTTT. It translates to CASSYSSSGSSNTGELFF.

The count of this clonotype is one. This chain connects TRBV5-1 to TRBJ2-1, with 16 bases fitting TRBD2. In germline, CDR1 is SGHRS, CDR2 YFSETQ. The CDR3 runs to 20 residues. The V gene end was trimmed by 4 bases and the J gene end by 1 base; junction bases not matched to a gene: 11. In DNA form, the CDR3 reads TGCGCCAGCAGCCCGGGACTAGCGGGAGGGCCCACCCTTTCCTACAATGAGCAGTTCTTC. Protein: CASSPGLAGGPTLSYNEQFF.

This clonotype was seen many times. This rearrangement joins TRBV28 to TRBJ2-7; no firm D call. The CDR3 is made up of 14 amino acids. Germline lookup yields CDR1 MDHEN and CDR2 SYDVKM. V was pared by 5 bases and J by 0 bases, with 11 bases between. In DNA, the CDR3 is TGTGCCAGCAGTGCCAGACTGAGCTCCTACGAGCAGTACTTC. Protein sequence: CASSARLSSYEQYF.

This clonotype was counted at least ten times. This chain links TRBV20-1 with TRBJ2-1; 7 bases match TRBD2. CDR1 and CDR2 (germline): DFQATT, SNEGSKA (reference sequence). This CDR3 has 15 residues. With V trimmed by 0 bases and J by 4 bases, 6 bases remained unmatched. DNA for the CDR3: TGCAGTGCTAGAGATCGGACTAGGGAATACAATGAGCAGTTCTTC. Encoded protein: CSARDRTREYNEQFF.

This clonotype occurred many times. Sequence at one end of the junction differs from germline and may be a read error. V is TRBV2 and J is TRBJ2-7; the D gene could be TRBD1 or TRBD2 (6 bases each). The V gene's germline CDR1 is SNHLY and CDR2 FYNNEI. CDR3 length: 12 residues. In nucleotides, the CDR3 is TGTGCCAGCAGTGAAAGCGGGTTTGGGGGGCACTTC. Protein: CASSESGFGGHF.

The chain has TRBV15 and TRBJ2-1, with no clear D. Between the trimmed V and J ends, which lost 0 bases and 0 bases, there was a span of 6 bases. This CDR3 contains 15 residues. Germline V CDR1 and CDR2: LNHNV, YYDKDF (reference sequence). CDR3 sequence reads: CATSRDSSSYNEQFF. The CDR3 DNA sequence: TGTGCCACCAGCAGAGATTCGAGCTCCTACAATGAGCAGTTCTTC.

This clonotype appeared many times. V is TRBV10-3 and J is TRBJ2-3; D not certain. Trimming removed 0 bases at V and 2 bases at J, with 6 bases between. This CDR3 contains 14 residues. CDR1 and CDR2 from the germline V gene are ENHRY and SYGVKD. CDR3 sequence (DNA): TGTGCCATCAGTGAGTCGAGGACCACAGATACGCAGTATTTT. This sequence encodes CAISESRTTDTQYF.

In its sample, this clonotype was seen a few times. The rearrangement joins TRBV7-3 to TRBJ2-7; TRBD2 might be the D (6 bases). Germline CDR1 is SGHTA and CDR2 is FQGTGA. Trimming removed 5 bases at V and 5 bases at J, with 16 bases between. The CDR3 is 14 residues long. The CDR3 nucleotides read TGTGCCAGCAGCGATGGGCGGGGAATCGACGAGCAGTACTTC. Translating it yields CASSDGRGIDEQYF.

This clonotype appeared a few times. The gene calls are TRBV7-3 and TRBJ1-1; D is ambiguous. The V end lost 0 bases, the J end lost 2 bases, and 7 bases lay between the germline ends. Germline-derived CDR1 and CDR2 are SGHTA and FQGTGA. This CDR3 has 14 residues. The chain's CDR3 is CASSLTLANTEAFF. The CDR3 DNA reads TGTGCCAGCAGCTTAACGTTAGCCAACACTGAAGCTTTCTTT.

The chain has TRBV7-8 and TRBJ2-7, with D uncertain. The CDR3 totals 14 residues. Trimming cost V 3 bases and J 0 bases, with 9 bases left between them. Germline loops: CDR1 SGHVS, CDR2 FQNEAQ. CDR3 nucleotides: TGTGCCAGCAGCTTGAATAGGTTCTCCTACGAGCAGTACTTC. It encodes CASSLNRFSYEQYF.

This clonotype was seen ten or more times. This rearrangement joins TRBV20-1 to TRBJ2-7; 9 positions match TRBD2. Germline CDR1 and CDR2: DFQATT and SNEGSKA (reference sequence). Unmatched junction bases numbered 9, after V lost 6 bases and J lost 0 bases. The CDR3 covers 15 residues. CDR3 bases: TGCAGTGCCACGGGCCGGACTAGCGACTCCTACGAGCAGTACTTC. It translates to CSATGRTSDSYEQYF.

This clonotype was observed many times. This chain joins TRBV12-3 or TRBV12-4 and TRBJ1-5, with D maybe TRBD1 (6 bases). Trimming cost V 6 bases and J 0 bases, with 21 bases left between them. The CDR3 is made up of 18 amino acids. As DNA, the CDR3 is TGTGCCAGCAGCCAGGATGGGCAGGGGACTTATAGCAATCAGCCCCAGCATTTT. Protein product: CASSQDGQGTYSNQPQHF.

This clonotype showed up many times. This chain uses TRBV6-5 with TRBJ2-7; a weak D match, TRBD2 (6 bases). The CDR3 extends over 15 amino acids. CDR1 is MNHEY, CDR2 SVGAGI, per germline. V lost 2 bases to trimming and J lost 5 bases, with 16 bases between them. CDR3 DNA: TGTGCCAGCAGTTACGTTGCGGGACCTGGGGACGAGCAGTACTTC. This sequence encodes CASSYVAGPGDEQYF.

This clonotype was found many times. The genes are TRBV28 and TRBJ2-7; 10 bases map to TRBD1. The CDR3 contains 18 residues. Per the germline V gene, CDR1 is MDHEN and CDR2 is SYDVKM. V was pared by 5 bases and J by 4 bases, with 17 bases of the junction left unmatched. The CDR3 DNA reads as TGTGCCAGCAGTCTCAGGACTGGGGGGACAGGGGATAGTTACGAGCAGTACTTC. This translates into CASSLRTGGTGDSYEQYF.

There are a few counts of this clonotype. V usage is TRBV30 and J usage is TRBJ2-7, with D uncertain. The CDR3 length is 12 residues. Between the trimmed V and J ends, which lost 2 bases and 0 bases, there was a span of 5 bases. The germline gives CDR1 GTSNPN, CDR2 SVGIG (reference sequence). CDR3 in DNA: TGTGCCTGGAGTTGGGACTCCTACGAGCAGTACTTC. Amino acid sequence: CAWSWDSYEQYF.

The chain uses TRBV2 and TRBJ2-3; TRBD2 matches at 11 bases. After removal of 6 bases from V and 4 bases from J, the junction contained 6 bases not matched to a gene. Looked up from germline, CDR1 is SNHLY and CDR2 is FYNNEI. The CDR3 totals 15 residues. CDR3 DNA sequence: TGTGCCAGCAGAGCGGGACTAGCGGTTTCAGATACGCAGTATTTT. The encoded protein is CASRAGLAVSDTQYF. The full variable domain, its missing parts supplied by reference TRBV2 and TRBJ2-3, is EPEVTQTPSHQVTQMGQEVILRCVPISNHLYFYWYRQILGQKVEFLVSFYNNEISEKSEIFDDQFSVERPDGSNFTLKIRSTKLEDSAMYFCASRAGLAVSDTQYFGPGTRLTVL.

The CDR3 bases are TGTGCCAGCAGCTTTGAAGGGGGGGAGCTGTTTTTT. It translates to CASSFEGGELFF. The rearrangement links TRBV5-4 to TRBJ2-2, with unresolved D. This CDR3 is built from 12 residues. Trimming pared 2 bases from V and 8 bases from J, leaving 7 bases between. Per germline, CDR1 SGHNT and CDR2 YYREEE (reference sequence).

The chain's CDR3 is CASSKSRDRNQPQHF. DNA for the CDR3: TGCGCCAGCAGCAAGAGTAGGGACAGGAATCAGCCCCAGCATTTT. The rearrangement joins TRBV4-1 to TRBJ1-5; 8 nucleotides match TRBD1. There are 15 residues in the CDR3. The ends lost 5 bases at V and 4 bases at J; junction bases unmatched: 7. Germline CDR1 MGHRA, CDR2 YSYEKL.